This T cell receptor (beta chain) was obtained from a study of CD8 T cells in Susac syndrome. Study results and caveats: It was acknowledged by the study that relatively few individuals were included in its TCR sequencing and HLA analysis.

RNA totalling about 0.5 to 1 ug underwent reverse transcription with random hexamers. The immunoSEQ assay covered 54 Vbeta and 13 Jbeta segments for CDR3. Using its own MiXCR run on the immunoSEQ multiplex PCR reads, TCRdb lists one record per CDR3 protein. The sample has about 130,000 distinct CDR3 sequences, approximately 90% seen once; the top ten hold around 0.24%. The V end was cut by 6 bases, the J end by 0 bases, with 6 bases between. The CDR3 consists of 12 residues. The germline CDR1 and CDR2 sequences are MNHEY and SMNVEV (reference sequence). This clonotype was found a few times. Its target is unknown.

This rearrangement joins TRBV27 to TRBJ2-7; the D is unclear. The sequencing sample was made of CD8+ T cells from PBMCs. The clonotype was recovered from a human donor with multiple sclerosis. CDR3 residues: CASSPGSYEQYF. DNA for the CDR3: TGTGCCAGCAGCCCCGGCTCCTACGAGCAGTACTTC.